These T cell receptor beta chains were read from a single sample in a study of ipilimumab plus nivolumab after autologous stem cell transplantation. Produced via immunoSEQ multiplex PCR; TCRdb's table is partial and in-frame only. The data contain about 25,000 clones, 85% to 90% of them seen just once; the ten biggest clones take up 4% to 6%. This specimen was PBMCs, taken in a trial of ipilimumab plus nivolumab as post-transplant consolidation. These receptors were collected from a male donor with diffuse large B-cell lymphoma. Each CDR3 is given with its conserved first and last residue. Fields, in order: J gene, D gene, clone size, V gene, CDR3 DNA, CDR3 protein. The D gene is left open where the match is weak. Size tells how often a clone was seen (once, few, many) or the class of an expanded clone, and some rows leave it out.

j_call: TRBJ1-2
d_call: TRBD1
clone_size: NA
v_call: TRBV5-1
cdr3_nt: TGCGCCAGCAGTGACAGGGGGTATGGCTACACCTTC
cdr3_aa: CASSDRGYGYTF

j_call: TRBJ1-4
d_call: NA
clone_size: NA
v_call: TRBV4-3
cdr3_nt: TGCGCCAGCAGCCAAGAGGGAGGGGTTAATGAAAAACTGTTTTTT
cdr3_aa: CASSQEGGVNEKLFF

j_call: TRBJ2-1
d_call: NA
clone_size: NA
v_call: TRBV4-1
cdr3_nt: TGCGCCAGCAGCCAGGGACGGTTCAATGAGCAGTTCTTC
cdr3_aa: CASSQGRFNEQFF

j_call: TRBJ2-4
d_call: TRBD2
clone_size: NA
v_call: TRBV6-6
cdr3_nt: TGTGCCAGCAGTCAACTCCGGGGGGACAAAAACATTCAGTACTTC
cdr3_aa: CASSQLRGDKNIQYF

j_call: TRBJ2-2
d_call: NA
clone_size: once
v_call: TRBV19
cdr3_nt: TGTGCCAGTAGTATCCAGACGAACACCGGGGAGCTGTTTTTT
cdr3_aa: CASSIQTNTGELFF

j_call: TRBJ1-1
d_call: TRBD1
clone_size: NA
v_call: TRBV29-1
cdr3_nt: TGCAGCGGGGGACAGGGTGGGAACACTGAAGCTTTCTTT
cdr3_aa: CSGGQGGNTEAFF

j_call: TRBJ2-5
d_call: TRBD1
clone_size: NA
v_call: TRBV5-1
cdr3_nt: TGCGCCAGCAGCCCAGGGACAGGAGAGACCCAGTACTTC
cdr3_aa: CASSPGTGETQYF

j_call: TRBJ1-1
d_call: NA
clone_size: NA
v_call: TRBV28
cdr3_nt: TGTGCCAGCGGAGGGGGACCCACTGAAGCTTTCTTT
cdr3_aa: CASGGGPTEAFF

j_call: TRBJ2-1
d_call: NA
clone_size: NA
v_call: TRBV4-1
cdr3_nt: TGCGCCAGCAGCCAACCGAGGGAACGGCTATGGGAGCAGTTCTTC
cdr3_aa: CASSQPRERLWEQFF

j_call: TRBJ1-1
d_call: TRBD1
clone_size: NA
v_call: TRBV6-5
cdr3_nt: TGTGCCAGCAGTTACTCGACAGGGGGCATATCTGAAGCTTTCTTT
cdr3_aa: CASSYSTGGISEAFF

j_call: TRBJ1-5
d_call: NA
clone_size: NA
v_call: TRBV19
cdr3_nt: TGTGCCAGTAGCCGGGACAGCAATCAGCCCCAGCATTTT
cdr3_aa: CASSRDSNQPQHF

j_call: TRBJ1-4
d_call: TRBD1
clone_size: NA
v_call: TRBV4-3
cdr3_nt: TGCGCCAGCAGCCAGGAAACAGGGGGAGGTAATGAAAAACTGTTTTTT
cdr3_aa: CASSQETGGGNEKLFF

j_call: TRBJ2-3
d_call: NA
clone_size: NA
v_call: TRBV6-6
cdr3_nt: TGTGCCAGCAGACCCGGGGGCACAGATACGCAGTATTTT
cdr3_aa: CASRPGGTDTQYF

j_call: TRBJ2-2
d_call: NA
clone_size: few
v_call: TRBV30
cdr3_nt: TGTGCCTGGACCCCAGGGGGGCACTCGACCGGGGAGCTGTTTTTT
cdr3_aa: CAWTPGGHSTGELFF

j_call: TRBJ2-7
d_call: NA
clone_size: medium-sized
v_call: TRBV2
cdr3_nt: TGTGCCAGCGTGTCTGACAGCTACTCCTACGAGCAGTACTTC
cdr3_aa: CASVSDSYSYEQYF

j_call: TRBJ2-7
d_call: NA
clone_size: NA
v_call: TRBV11-2
cdr3_nt: TGTGCCAGCAGCTTAGGAGGCGGCTACGAGCAGTACTTC
cdr3_aa: CASSLGGGYEQYF

j_call: TRBJ2-1
d_call: TRBD2
clone_size: NA
v_call: TRBV18
cdr3_nt: TGTGCCAGCTCAAGAAATGATCTAGCGGGGGTGGACAATGAGCAGTTCTTC
cdr3_aa: CASSRNDLAGVDNEQFF

j_call: TRBJ2-5
d_call: NA
clone_size: NA
v_call: TRBV6-4
cdr3_nt: TGTGCCAGCAGTTACTCGAGAGGGGGGCGGGAGACCCAGTACTTC
cdr3_aa: CASSYSRGGRETQYF

j_call: TRBJ1-5
d_call: NA
clone_size: NA
v_call: TRBV7-6
cdr3_nt: TGTGCCAGCAGCTTAGGGGGGCGAGGTTCACGACAGCCCCAGCATTTT
cdr3_aa: CASSLGGRGSRQPQHF

j_call: TRBJ2-2
d_call: NA
clone_size: NA
v_call: TRBV2
cdr3_nt: TGTGCCAGCAGAATATCAGGGACCCCCCTGGGCGGGGAGCTGTTTTTT
cdr3_aa: CASRISGTPLGGELFF

j_call: TRBJ2-3
d_call: TRBD2
clone_size: NA
v_call: TRBV6-6
cdr3_nt: TGTGCCAGCGTACCTGCTAGCGGGGGGGCGCATACGCAGTATTTT
cdr3_aa: CASVPASGGAHTQYF

j_call: TRBJ2-3
d_call: NA
clone_size: NA
v_call: TRBV30
cdr3_nt: TGTGCCTGGAGTGGTGACTCTCGCACAGATACGCAGTATTTT
cdr3_aa: CAWSGDSRTDTQYF

j_call: TRBJ2-7
d_call: TRBD1
clone_size: NA
v_call: TRBV6-6
cdr3_nt: TGTGCCAGCAGCATAACAGGGGGCCCCTACGAGCAGTACTTC
cdr3_aa: CASSITGGPYEQYF

j_call: TRBJ2-1
d_call: NA
clone_size: NA
v_call: TRBV7-6
cdr3_nt: TGTGCCAGCGGAACCTACAATGAGCAGTTCTTC
cdr3_aa: CASGTYNEQFF

j_call: TRBJ2-1
d_call: NA
clone_size: NA
v_call: TRBV5-4
cdr3_nt: TGTGCCAGCAGCTTGGGGAACAATGAGCAGTTCTTC
cdr3_aa: CASSLGNNEQFF

j_call: TRBJ2-1
d_call: NA
clone_size: NA
v_call: TRBV19
cdr3_nt: TGTGCCAGTAGTATCAGTGAGGCCGTGGGTGGGCAGTTCTTC
cdr3_aa: CASSISEAVGGQFF

j_call: TRBJ2-2
d_call: NA
clone_size: NA
v_call: TRBV4-2
cdr3_nt: TGTGCCAGCGCAAACCAGGGGATAGACACCGGGGAGCTGTTTTTT
cdr3_aa: CASANQGIDTGELFF

j_call: TRBJ1-2
d_call: TRBD1
clone_size: NA
v_call: TRBV4-3
cdr3_nt: TGCGCCAGCAGCCCTCGGACAGGGGGCTATGGCTACACCTTC
cdr3_aa: CASSPRTGGYGYTF

j_call: TRBJ2-7
d_call: NA
clone_size: NA
v_call: TRBV7-3
cdr3_nt: TGTGCCAGCAGCTTCAGCCGATCGCTCTCCTACGAGCAGTACTTC
cdr3_aa: CASSFSRSLSYEQYF

j_call: TRBJ2-1
d_call: TRBD2
clone_size: NA
v_call: TRBV19
cdr3_nt: TGTGCCAGTAGTCGGACTAGTAGTTCCTACAATGAGCAGTTCTTC
cdr3_aa: CASSRTSSSYNEQFF

j_call: TRBJ1-3
d_call: TRBD1
clone_size: NA
v_call: TRBV13
cdr3_nt: TGTGCCAGCAGCCCGCGGACAGGGTTCAACACCATATATTTT
cdr3_aa: CASSPRTGFNTIYF

j_call: TRBJ1-4
d_call: NA
clone_size: NA
v_call: TRBV2
cdr3_nt: TGTGCCAGCAGTTTTACAGCAACTAATGAAAAACTGTTTTTT
cdr3_aa: CASSFTATNEKLFF